This TCR beta chain was sequenced for a study of T-cell reconstitution after alpha-beta-depleted transplantation in children. The sample holds a few counts of this clonotype. The length of the CDR3 is 15 residues. Per germline, CDR1 DFQATT and CDR2 SNEGSKA (reference sequence). Deletions cut 3 bases from V and 2 bases from J, with 13 bases between. The TCRbeta library incorporated unique molecular identifiers. One entry per CDR3 protein results from TCRdb running MiXCR on the PCR reads. The repertoire holds nearly 400,000 distinct CDR3 sequences, with about a fifth as singletons. Specimen: PBMCs from the stem cell graft donor, collected from the stem cell graft. This sequence was found in a human donor who donated a stem cell graft to a child with acute myeloid leukemia. The V gene is TRBV20-1, the J gene TRBJ2-2; D possibly corresponds to TRBD2 (6 bases). For the CDR3, the DNA is TGCAGTGCTAGGGTCCCTAGCGCCAACACCGGGGAGCTGTTTTTT. Translating it yields CSARVPSANTGELFF.